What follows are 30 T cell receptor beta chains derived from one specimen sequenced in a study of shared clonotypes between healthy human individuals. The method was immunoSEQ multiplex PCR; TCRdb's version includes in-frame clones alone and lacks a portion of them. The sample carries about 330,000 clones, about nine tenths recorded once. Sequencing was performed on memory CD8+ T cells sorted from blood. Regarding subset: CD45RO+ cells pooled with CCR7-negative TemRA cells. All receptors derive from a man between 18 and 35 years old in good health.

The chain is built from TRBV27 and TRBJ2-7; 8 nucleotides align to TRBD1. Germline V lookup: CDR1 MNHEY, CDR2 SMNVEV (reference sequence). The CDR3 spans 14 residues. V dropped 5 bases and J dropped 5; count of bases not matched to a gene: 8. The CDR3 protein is CASSIRTGFNEQYF. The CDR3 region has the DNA TGTGCCAGCAGTATAAGGACAGGGTTCAACGAGCAGTACTTC.

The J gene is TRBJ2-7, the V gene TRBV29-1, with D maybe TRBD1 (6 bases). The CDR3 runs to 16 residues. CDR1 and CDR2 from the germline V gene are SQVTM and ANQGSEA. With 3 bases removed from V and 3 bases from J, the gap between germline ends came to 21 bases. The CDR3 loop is CSVEDRDRGGYYEQYF. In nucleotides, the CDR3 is TGCAGCGTTGAGGACCGGGACCGAGGGGGATACTACGAGCAGTACTTC.

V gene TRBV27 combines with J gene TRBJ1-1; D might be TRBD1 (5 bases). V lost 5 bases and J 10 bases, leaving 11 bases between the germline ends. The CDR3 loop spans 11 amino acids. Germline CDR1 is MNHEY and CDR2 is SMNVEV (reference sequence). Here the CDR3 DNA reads TGTGCCAGCAGTGACAGCTGGAGAGCTTTCTTT. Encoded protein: CASSDSWRAFF.

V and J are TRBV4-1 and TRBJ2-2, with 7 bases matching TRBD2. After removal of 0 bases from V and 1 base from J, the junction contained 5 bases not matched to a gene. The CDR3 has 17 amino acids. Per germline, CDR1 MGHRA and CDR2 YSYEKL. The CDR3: CASSQDRAGENTGELFF. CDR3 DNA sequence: TGCGCCAGCAGCCAAGATAGGGCGGGGGAGAACACCGGGGAGCTGTTTTTT.

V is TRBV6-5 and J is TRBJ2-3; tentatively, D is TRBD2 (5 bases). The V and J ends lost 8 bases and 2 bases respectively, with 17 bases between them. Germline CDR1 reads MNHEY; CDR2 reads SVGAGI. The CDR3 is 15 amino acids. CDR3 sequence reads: CASDPDGLNTDTQYF. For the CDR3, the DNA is TGTGCCAGCGACCCGGACGGACTGAACACAGATACGCAGTATTTT.

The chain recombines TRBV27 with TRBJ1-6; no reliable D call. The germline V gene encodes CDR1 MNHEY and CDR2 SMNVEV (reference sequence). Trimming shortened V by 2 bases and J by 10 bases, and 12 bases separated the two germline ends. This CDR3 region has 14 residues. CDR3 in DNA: TGTGCCAGCAGTTTACTGGGCGCCCAATCACCCCTCCACTTT. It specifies CASSLLGAQSPLHF.

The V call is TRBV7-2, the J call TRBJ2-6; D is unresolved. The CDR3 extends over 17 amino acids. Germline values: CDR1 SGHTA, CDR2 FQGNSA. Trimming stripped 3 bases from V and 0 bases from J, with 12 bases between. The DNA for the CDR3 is TGTGCCAGCAGCTTTACAGCTATACTCTCTGGGGCCAACGTCCTGACTTTC. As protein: CASSFTAILSGANVLTF. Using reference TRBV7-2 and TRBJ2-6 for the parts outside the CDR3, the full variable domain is GAGVSQSPSNKVTEKGKDVELRCDPISGHTALYWYRQSLGQGLEFLIYFQGNSAPDKSGLPSDRFSAERTGGSVSTLTIQRTQQEDSAVYLCASSFTAILSGANVLTFGAGSRLTVL.

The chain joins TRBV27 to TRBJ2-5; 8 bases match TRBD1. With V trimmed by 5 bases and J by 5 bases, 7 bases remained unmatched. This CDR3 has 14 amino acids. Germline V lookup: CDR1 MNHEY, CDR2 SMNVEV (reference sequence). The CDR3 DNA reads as TGTGCCAGCAGTGCCCAGGGGGCTGGGGAGACCCAGTACTTC. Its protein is CASSAQGAGETQYF.

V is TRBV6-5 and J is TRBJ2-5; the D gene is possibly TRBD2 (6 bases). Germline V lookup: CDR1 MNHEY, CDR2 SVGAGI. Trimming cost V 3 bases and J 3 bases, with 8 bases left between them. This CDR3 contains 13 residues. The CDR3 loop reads CASSYGEEETQYF. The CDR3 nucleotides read TGTGCCAGCAGTTATGGGGAGGAAGAGACCCAGTACTTC.

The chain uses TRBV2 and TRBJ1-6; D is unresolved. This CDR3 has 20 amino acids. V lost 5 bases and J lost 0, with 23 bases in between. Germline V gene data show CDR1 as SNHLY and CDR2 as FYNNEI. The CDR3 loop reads CASSFDLTGRQSSYNSPLHF. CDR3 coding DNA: TGTGCCAGCAGTTTCGACCTAACCGGGCGCCAGAGCTCCTATAATTCACCCCTCCACTTT. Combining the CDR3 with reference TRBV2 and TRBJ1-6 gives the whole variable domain EPEVTQTPSHQVTQMGQEVILRCVPISNHLYFYWYRQILGQKVEFLVSFYNNEISEKSEIFDDQFSVERPDGSNFTLKIRSTKLEDSAMYFCASSFDLTGRQSSYNSPLHFGNGTRLTVT.

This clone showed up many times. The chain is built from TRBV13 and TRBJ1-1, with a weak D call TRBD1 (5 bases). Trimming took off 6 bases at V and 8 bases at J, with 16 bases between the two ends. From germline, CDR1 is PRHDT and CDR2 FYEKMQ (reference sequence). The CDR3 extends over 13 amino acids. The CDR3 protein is CASRDGTNNEAFF. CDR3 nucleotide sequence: TGTGCCAGCAGAGACGGGACGAACAACGAAGCTTTCTTT.

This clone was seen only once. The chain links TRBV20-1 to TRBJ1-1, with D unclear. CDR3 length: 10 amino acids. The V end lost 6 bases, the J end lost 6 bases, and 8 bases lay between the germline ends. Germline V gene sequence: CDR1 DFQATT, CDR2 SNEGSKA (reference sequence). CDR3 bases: TGCAGTGCCGGGCTGGCTGAAGCTTTCTTT. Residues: CSAGLAEAFF.

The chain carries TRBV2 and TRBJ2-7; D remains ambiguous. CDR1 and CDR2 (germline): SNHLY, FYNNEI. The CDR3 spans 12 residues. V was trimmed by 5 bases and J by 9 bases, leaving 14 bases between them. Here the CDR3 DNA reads TGTGCCAGCAGTATTGGTTCCTGGAGGCAGTACTTC. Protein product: CASSIGSWRQYF.

This chain's CDR3 is CASSVGANEKLFF. The CDR3 DNA follows: TGTGCCAGCAGCGTAGGGGCTAATGAAAAACTGTTTTTT. V and J are TRBV9 and TRBJ1-4, with no clear D. The CDR3 has 13 amino acids. V lost 0 bases and J lost 3, with 3 bases in between. The germline V gene has CDR1 SGDLS and CDR2 YYNGEE.

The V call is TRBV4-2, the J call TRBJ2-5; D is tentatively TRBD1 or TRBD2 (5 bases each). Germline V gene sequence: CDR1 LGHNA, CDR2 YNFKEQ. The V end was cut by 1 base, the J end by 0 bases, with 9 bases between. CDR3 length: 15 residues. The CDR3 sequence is CASSQVRGDQETQYF. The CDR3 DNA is TGTGCCAGCAGCCAAGTTAGAGGGGACCAAGAGACCCAGTACTTC.

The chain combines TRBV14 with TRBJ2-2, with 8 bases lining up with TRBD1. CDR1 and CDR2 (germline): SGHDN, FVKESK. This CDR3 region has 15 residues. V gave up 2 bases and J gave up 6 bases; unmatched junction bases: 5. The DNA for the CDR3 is TGTGCCAGCAGCCAATCACAGGGGGTATCCGGGGAGCTGTTTTTT. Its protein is CASSQSQGVSGELFF.

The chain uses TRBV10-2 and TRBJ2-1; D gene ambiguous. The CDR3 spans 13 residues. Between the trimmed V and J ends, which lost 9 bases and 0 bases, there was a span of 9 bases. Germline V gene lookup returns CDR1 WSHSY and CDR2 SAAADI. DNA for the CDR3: TGCGCCAGTTTGGAGTACTCCTACAATGAGCAGTTCTTC. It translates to CASLEYSYNEQFF.

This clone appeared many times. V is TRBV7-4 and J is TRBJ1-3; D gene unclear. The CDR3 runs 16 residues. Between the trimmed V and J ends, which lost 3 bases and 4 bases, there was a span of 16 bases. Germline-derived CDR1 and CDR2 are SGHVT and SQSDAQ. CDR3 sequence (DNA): TGTGCCAGCAGCTTCTGGACCTCATCGCGGGGAAACACCATATATTTT. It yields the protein CASSFWTSSRGNTIYF.

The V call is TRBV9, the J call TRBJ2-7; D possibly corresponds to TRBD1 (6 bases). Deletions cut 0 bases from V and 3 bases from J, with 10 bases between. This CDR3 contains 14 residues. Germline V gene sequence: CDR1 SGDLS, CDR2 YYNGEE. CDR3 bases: TGTGCCAGCAGCGTAGGACAGGCAAGCTACGAGCAGTACTTC. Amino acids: CASSVGQASYEQYF.

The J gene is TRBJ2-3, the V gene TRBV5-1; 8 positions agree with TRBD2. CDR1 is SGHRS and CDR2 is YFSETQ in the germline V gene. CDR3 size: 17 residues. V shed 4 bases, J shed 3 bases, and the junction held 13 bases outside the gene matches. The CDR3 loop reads CASSGTRPSSGTDTQYF. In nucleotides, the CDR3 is TGCGCCAGCAGCGGGACTAGACCCTCATCCGGGACAGATACGCAGTATTTT.

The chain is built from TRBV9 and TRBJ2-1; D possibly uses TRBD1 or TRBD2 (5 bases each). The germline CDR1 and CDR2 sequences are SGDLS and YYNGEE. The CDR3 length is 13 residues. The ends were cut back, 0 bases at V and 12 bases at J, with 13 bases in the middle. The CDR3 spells CASSVDPRAGQFF. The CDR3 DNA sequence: TGTGCCAGCAGCGTAGATCCCAGGGCGGGGCAGTTCTTC.

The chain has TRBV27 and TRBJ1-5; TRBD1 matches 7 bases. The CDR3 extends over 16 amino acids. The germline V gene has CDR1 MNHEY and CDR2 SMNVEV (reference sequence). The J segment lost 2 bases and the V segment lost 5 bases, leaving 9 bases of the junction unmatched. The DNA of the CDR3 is TGTGCCAGCAGTCCTTCGCAGGGGGAGCGCAATCAGCCCCAGCATTTT. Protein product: CASSPSQGERNQPQHF.

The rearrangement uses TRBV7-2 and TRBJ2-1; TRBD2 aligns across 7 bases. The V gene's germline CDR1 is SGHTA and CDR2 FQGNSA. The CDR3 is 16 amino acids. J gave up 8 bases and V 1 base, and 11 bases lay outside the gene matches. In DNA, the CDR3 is TGTGCCAGCAGCTTAGAGCGGGAATTTGGATTGGATGAGCAGTTCTTC. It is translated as CASSLEREFGLDEQFF.

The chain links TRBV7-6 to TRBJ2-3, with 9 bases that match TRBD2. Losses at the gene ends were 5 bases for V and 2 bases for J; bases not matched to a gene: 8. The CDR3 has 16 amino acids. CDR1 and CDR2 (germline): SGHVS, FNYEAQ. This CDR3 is CASSRLAVDFTDTQYF. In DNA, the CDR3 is TGTGCCAGCAGCCGACTAGCGGTAGACTTCACAGATACGCAGTATTTT.

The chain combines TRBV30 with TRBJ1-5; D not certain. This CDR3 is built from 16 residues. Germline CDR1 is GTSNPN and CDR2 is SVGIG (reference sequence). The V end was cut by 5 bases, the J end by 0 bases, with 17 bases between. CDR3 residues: CAWRGPGPYSNQPQHF. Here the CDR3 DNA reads TGTGCCTGGCGAGGACCAGGACCATATAGCAATCAGCCCCAGCATTTT.

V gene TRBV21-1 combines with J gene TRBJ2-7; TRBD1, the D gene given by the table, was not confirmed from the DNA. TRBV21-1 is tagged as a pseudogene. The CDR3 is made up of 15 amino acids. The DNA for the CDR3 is TGTGCCAGCAGCATCTCCGGGACAGGACGTTACGAGCAGTACTTC. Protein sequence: CASSISGTGRYEQYF.

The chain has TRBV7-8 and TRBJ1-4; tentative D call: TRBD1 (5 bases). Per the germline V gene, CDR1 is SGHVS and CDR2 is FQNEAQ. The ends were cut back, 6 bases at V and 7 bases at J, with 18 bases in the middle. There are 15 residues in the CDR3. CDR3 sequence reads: CASSHLEGFGEKLFF. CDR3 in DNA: TGTGCCAGCAGTCATCTGGAGGGGTTCGGTGAAAAACTGTTTTTT.

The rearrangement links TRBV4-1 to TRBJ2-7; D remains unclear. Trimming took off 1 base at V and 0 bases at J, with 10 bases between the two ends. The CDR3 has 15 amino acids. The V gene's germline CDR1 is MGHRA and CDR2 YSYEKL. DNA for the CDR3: TGCGCCAGCAGCCAAGGGCTCCTCAACTCCTACGAGCAGTACTTC. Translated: CASSQGLLNSYEQYF.

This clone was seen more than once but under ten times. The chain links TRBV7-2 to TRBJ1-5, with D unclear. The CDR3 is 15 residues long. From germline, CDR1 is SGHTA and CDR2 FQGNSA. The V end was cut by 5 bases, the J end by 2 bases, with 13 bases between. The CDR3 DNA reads TGTGCCAGCAGCATTGCACCGGTGGGCAATCAGCCCCAGCATTTT. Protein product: CASSIAPVGNQPQHF.

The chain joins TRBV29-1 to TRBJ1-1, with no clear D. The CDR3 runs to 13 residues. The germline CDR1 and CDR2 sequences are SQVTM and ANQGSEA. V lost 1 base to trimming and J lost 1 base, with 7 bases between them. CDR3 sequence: CSVEGDGNTEAFF. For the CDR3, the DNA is TGCAGCGTTGAAGGAGACGGGAACACTGAAGCTTTCTTT.